Presented here are 4 T cell receptor beta chains from one specimen sequenced in a study of Graves' ophthalmopathy and Graves' hyperthyroidism (dated by TCRdb to the late 2010s). The sequencing machine was an Illumina HiSeq 2000. For repertoire sequencing, the TCR beta CDR3 regions were amplified from RNA transcripts. The first round of RT-PCR was done with HTBI primers and the Qiagen OneStep RT-PCR kit, and was followed by a second round of multiplex PCR, then size selection and purification. TCRdb reworked the public reads: Q25 trimming with fastp, MiXCR clone assembly, productive beta chains retained. A single entry per CDR3 protein holds the most common genes and DNA from its merged rows. This sample has about 740,000 distinct CDR3 sequences in its table, and 40% of those were observed once. The ten largest clonotypes hold about 40% of the sample. Sequencing was performed on peripheral blood. Receptors originate from an adult man with Graves' ophthalmopathy.

The chain employs TRBV7-3 and TRBJ2-3; the D call may be TRBD1 or TRBD2 (5 bases each). The CDR3 sequence is 16 residues long. The germline gives CDR1 SGHTA, CDR2 FQGTGA. Trimming left V 5 bases short and J 4 bases short, with 19 bases between. CDR3 in DNA: TGTGCCAGCAGCCCCGGGACGCCAAAAGGACCAGATACGCAGTATTTT. This translates into CASSPGTPKGPDTQYF.

This sequence joins TRBV7-9 and TRBJ1-1, with TRBD1 as a possible D gene (6 bases). Germline V gene lookup returns CDR1 SEHNR and CDR2 FQNEAQ (reference sequence). With 1 base removed from V and 1 base from J, the gap between germline ends came to 16 bases. The CDR3 length is 17 residues. CDR3 sequence: CASSLVSPTGANTEAFF. The CDR3 DNA sequence: TGTGCCAGCAGCTTAGTCTCGCCGACAGGCGCGAACACTGAAGCTTTCTTT.

This clonotype appeared a few times. This chain links TRBV7-8 with TRBJ1-5; TRBD1 aligns across 7 bases. The V gene's germline CDR1 is SGHVS and CDR2 FQNEAQ. The V segment lost 4 bases and the J segment 7 bases; nucleotides outside the gene matches: 7. CDR3 size: 14 residues. This CDR3 reads CASSSYRGGQPQHF. The CDR3 bases are TGTGCCAGCAGCTCCTACAGGGGTGGGCAGCCCCAGCATTTT.

V gene TRBV7-9 combines with J gene TRBJ2-1, with 13 nucleotides matching TRBD2. Per germline, CDR1 SEHNR and CDR2 FQNEAQ (reference sequence). V dropped 6 bases and J dropped 5; count of bases not matched to a gene: 1. The CDR3 is 14 amino acids. CDR3 residues: CASRGLAGDNEQFF. The CDR3, as DNA: TGTGCCAGCAGAGGACTAGCGGGGGACAATGAGCAGTTCTTC.